Given below is one T cell receptor (beta chain) in context. The target antigen is unknown. This specimen comes from a study of T cell responses to AZD1222 COVID-19 vaccine. Study results and limitations: White British ancestry dominated among donors, who included more females, and clonal diversity was possibly underestimated. Spike as a whole was targeted by vaccine-associated CD4 TCRs, dominant at 160-218 and 743-854.

Profiling relied on immunoSEQ multiplex PCR, and the TCRdb table lists in-frame clones only, not all of them. The sample records some 180,000 clones, roughly 87% being singletons. The starting material was peripheral blood, obtained 28 days after the second AZD1222 dose. The clonotype originates from an adult who received the AZD1222 COVID-19 vaccine.

Written as DNA, the CDR3 is TGTGCCAGCAGTGTTGGATATGGCTACACCTTC. Protein product: CASSVGYGYTF. The gene calls are TRBV2 and TRBJ1-2; D is unclear. The CDR3 runs to 11 residues. The germline V gene encodes CDR1 SNHLY and CDR2 FYNNEI. V lost 4 bases to trimming and J lost 5 bases, with 5 bases between them.